The 20 T cell receptor beta chains below were found in one sample sequenced in a study of T cells in women clearing cervical HPV infection. TCRdb keeps only in-frame clones here, not all; method: immunoSEQ multiplex PCR. This sample's table has about 22,000 clones. Specimen: blood buffy coat. The receptor source for this set is a woman aged 18 to 69 with a cervical HPV16 infection that either progressed to CIN3+ or cleared (not recorded which).

Remarks on this clone: The CDR3 extends 3 residues past the end of the read, so its final part is completed from the germline J gene. V gene TRBV11-3 combines with J gene TRBJ2-3, with TRBD2 matching over 8 bases. The CDR3 covers 15 residues. Germline assignment: CDR1 SGHNT and CDR2 YENEEA. CDR3 DNA, as far as it was read: TGTGCCAGCAGCTTACGCGGGGGGCCGAGCGGTTCG. This translates into CASSLRGGPSGS. The CDR3 in its entirety is CASSLRGGPSGSQYF.

For this clone: Read sequence stops 3 residues before the CDR3 end, and the germline J gene provides the missing end. The rearrangement uses TRBV7-9 and TRBJ2-5, with TRBD1 matching 8 bases. The CDR3 has 14 residues. The germline gives CDR1 SEHNR, CDR2 FQNEAQ (reference sequence). The trim removed 4 bases at V and 5 bases at J, leaving 6 bases unmatched. CDR3 residues: CASSYRTGTETQYF. CDR3 DNA, as far as it was read: TGTGCCAGCAGCTACAGGACAGGGACGGAGACC. The complete variable domain, with remaining parts taken from reference TRBV7-9 and TRBJ2-5, reads DTGVSQNPRHKITKRGQNVTFRCDPISEHNRLYWYRQTLGQGPEFLTYFQNEAQLEKSRLLSDRFSAERPKGSFSTLEIQRTEQGDSAMYLCASSYRTGTETQYFGPGTRLLVL.

CDR3: CASSRDMTGGLSGYTF. The sequenced CDR3 bases are TGCGCCAGCAGCCGAGACATGACAGGGGGGCTATCCGGC. This chain uses TRBV4-1 with TRBJ1-2; 9 nucleotides align to TRBD1. The read ends 3 residues before the CDR3 terminus; that terminus is restored from the germline J gene. Germline lookup yields CDR1 MGHRA and CDR2 YSYEKL. The CDR3 loop spans 16 amino acids.

As for this clone: The DNA ends 3 residues before the CDR3 does, and the rest of the CDR3 is filled in from the germline J gene. The rearrangement links TRBV20-1 to TRBJ2-5, with D perhaps TRBD2 (6 bases). CDR3 size: 13 residues. V lost 3 bases to trimming and J lost 5 bases, with 13 bases between them. Germline V lookup: CDR1 DFQATT, CDR2 SNEGSKA (reference sequence). CDR3 in amino acids: CSARRDSRETQYF. CDR3 bases read: TGCAGTGCTAGGAGGGACTCGAGGGAGACC.

CDR3 amino acids: CASTFLAGSINEQFF. CDR3 bases read: TGTGCCAGCACTTTTCTAGCGGGATCTATCAATGAG. V gene TRBV2 combines with J gene TRBJ2-1, with TRBD2 matching 9 bases. The CDR3 extends 3 residues past the end of the read, so its final part is completed from the germline J gene. The V gene's germline CDR1 is SNHLY and CDR2 FYNNEI. V shed 7 bases and J 6 bases; nucleotides not matched to a gene: 10. CDR3 length: 15 residues.

Regarding this clone: The CDR3 is cut off 3 residues early in the read; its end comes from the germline J gene. The J gene is TRBJ2-5, the V gene TRBV20-1, with D possibly TRBD2 on 6 matching bases. The CDR3 consists of 14 residues. Trimming took 5 bases from V and 2 from J, leaving 15 bases between them. The germline CDR1 and CDR2 sequences are DFQATT and SNEGSKA (reference sequence). CDR3 region: CSAPEGPSQETQYF. CDR3 bases read: TGCAGTGCTCCGGAGGGCCCATCACAAGAGACC.

As regards this clone: The observed sequence ends 3 residues before the CDR3 terminus, with the missing tail filled in from the germline J gene. The rearrangement uses TRBV18 and TRBJ2-4; 14 bases line up with TRBD2. The CDR3 length is 14 residues. Germline CDR1 is KGHSH and CDR2 is LQKENI. The DNA read from the CDR3 is TGTGCCAGCTCACCACCGGGACTAGCGGGGGTT. This codes for CASSPPGLAGV. The CDR3 reads in full as CASSPPGLAGVQYF. The full variable domain, rest sourced from reference TRBV18 and TRBJ2-4, is NAGVMQNPRHLVRRRGQEARLRCSPMKGHSHVYWYRQLPEEGLKFMVYLQKENIIDESGMPKERFSAEFPKEGPSILRIQQVVRGDSAAYFCASSPPGLAGVQYFGAGTRLSVL.

CDR3 protein: CASSQDQASSGETDTQYF. CDR3 DNA, as far as it was read: TGTGCCAGCAGCCAAGATCAAGCGAGTAGCGGGGAGACAGATACG. The J gene is TRBJ2-3, the V gene TRBV4-2; 8 nucleotides match TRBD2. The sequence runs out 3 residues before the end of the CDR3; the remainder is reconstructed from the germline J gene. Germline V gives CDR1 LGHNA, CDR2 YNFKEQ. V shed 0 bases and J 3 bases; nucleotides not matched to a gene: 11. CDR3 length: 18 amino acids.

As concerns this clone: From the germline J gene comes the end of the CDR3, since the read stops 3 residues before it. The rearrangement uses TRBV19 and TRBJ1-1, with 7 bases aligning to TRBD1. The CDR3 consists of 14 residues. Germline lookup yields CDR1 LNHDA and CDR2 SQIVND (reference sequence). V was clipped by 6 bases and J by 1 base; unmatched bases: 5. The part of the CDR3 DNA that was read is TGTGCCAGTAGGAGGACAGGAAAGAACACTGAA. Protein product: CASRRTGKNTE. The whole CDR3 is CASRRTGKNTEAFF.

The covered CDR3 bases are TGCAGTGCTGGGCGGGACAGCCTCTTTGTCAATCAGCCC. Protein product: CSAGRDSLFVNQP. Given in full, the CDR3 is CSAGRDSLFVNQPQHF. This chain links TRBV20-1 with TRBJ1-5, with TRBD1 identical over 7 bases. The CDR3 extends 3 residues past the end of the read, so its final part is completed from the germline J gene. V was pared by 5 bases and J by 3 bases, with 13 bases of the junction left unmatched. The V gene's germline CDR1 is DFQATT and CDR2 SNEGSKA (reference sequence). The CDR3 is made up of 16 amino acids.

Comments on this clone: The read stops 3 residues short of the end of the CDR3; the missing end is completed from the germline J gene. This chain uses TRBV20-1 with TRBJ2-7; 7 positions agree with TRBD1. V lost 6 bases to trimming and J lost 2 bases; unmatched junction nucleotides: 7. The germline V gene has CDR1 DFQATT and CDR2 SNEGSKA (reference sequence). This CDR3 has 13 residues. Here the CDR3 reads CSAPDRSTYEQYF. Incomplete CDR3 DNA: TGCAGTGCGCCGGACAGGTCTACCTACGAG.

In regard to this clone: The sequence runs out 3 residues before the end of the CDR3; the remainder is reconstructed from the germline J gene. The V call is TRBV20-1, the J call TRBJ2-7; D ambiguous. Germline V CDR1 and CDR2: DFQATT, SNEGSKA (reference sequence). V was trimmed by 3 bases and J by 3 bases, leaving 9 bases between them. This CDR3 has 12 amino acids. CDR3 DNA, as far as it was read: TGCAGTGCTAGTCTCGGTAACTACGAG. It encodes CSASLGNYE. In full, the CDR3 is CSASLGNYEQYF.

Incomplete CDR3 DNA: TGTGCCAGCAGCTTAGGGCGGGGCATCCAAGAGACC. Translated: CASSLGRGIQET. The complete CDR3 protein is CASSLGRGIQETQYF. The V call is TRBV7-3, the J call TRBJ2-5, with a weak D call TRBD2 (6 bases). The observed sequence ends 3 residues before the CDR3 terminus, with the missing tail filled in from the germline J gene. This CDR3 contains 15 residues. Between the trimmed V and J ends, which lost 2 bases and 1 base, there was a span of 11 bases. CDR1 and CDR2 (germline): SGHTA, FQGTGA.

Concerning this clone: Sequencing ends 3 residues short of the CDR3 end; the germline J gene provides the rest. The chain combines TRBV7-2 with TRBJ1-2, with 8 bases aligning to TRBD1. CDR1 and CDR2 from the germline V gene are SGHTA and FQGNSA. Trimming took 0 bases from V and 6 from J; bases not matched to a gene: 6. The CDR3 is 15 residues long. CDR3 DNA (partial): TGTGCCAGCAGCTTAGCGGAGACAGGGGTCAATGGC. Encoded protein: CASSLAETGVNG. In full, the CDR3 is CASSLAETGVNGYTF.

A word on this clone: The observed sequence ends 3 residues before the CDR3 terminus, with the missing tail filled in from the germline J gene. J is TRBJ2-5 and V is TRBV7-9; TRBD2 agrees at 10 bases. CDR1 is SEHNR and CDR2 is FQNEAQ in the germline V gene (reference sequence). V lost 5 bases, J lost 3 bases, and 3 bases stayed unmatched. The CDR3 is 14 amino acids. The CDR3 loop is CASSIGLAEETQYF. The sequenced part of the CDR3 DNA is TGTGCCAGCAGCATCGGACTAGCGGAAGAGACC.

With respect to this clone: The CDR3 goes on 3 residues after the read ends, and that part is filled in from the germline J gene. V is TRBV11-2 and J is TRBJ1-1; D gene ambiguous. CDR1 and CDR2 (germline): SGHAT, FQNNGV. CDR3 length: 13 amino acids. The CDR3 sequence: CASSLDLGSTAFF. Partial CDR3 DNA: TGTGCCAGCAGCTTAGACCTTGGCAGTACA.

In regard to this clone: The CDR3 end falls 3 residues outside the read, so it is completed with the germline J gene. The chain couples TRBV27 to TRBJ2-7, with TRBD1 identical over 9 bases. Germline CDR1 is MNHEY and CDR2 is SMNVEV (reference sequence). V shed 5 bases and J 0 bases; nucleotides not matched to a gene: 11. The CDR3 contains 17 residues. Here the CDR3 reads CASSRNTGGSGSYEQYF. The DNA read from the CDR3 is TGTGCCAGCAGTAGAAACACAGGGGGCTCGGGCTCCTACGAG.

On this clone itself: Sequencing ends 3 residues short of the CDR3 end; the germline J gene provides the rest. V and J are TRBV10-1 and TRBJ1-3; D unresolved. Trimming shortened V by 0 bases and J by 1 base, and 13 bases separated the two germline ends. Germline CDR1 and CDR2: WNHNN and SYGVQD (reference sequence). This CDR3 has 17 residues. The part of the CDR3 DNA that was read is TGCGCCAGCAGTGAGTCGGCGGGTCTCGGATCTGGAAACACC. This sequence encodes CASSESAGLGSGNT. The entire CDR3 reads CASSESAGLGSGNTIYF.

A word on this clone: The read falls 3 residues short of the CDR3 end, and the missing part is taken from the germline J gene. The rearrangement joins TRBV10-2 to TRBJ2-7; the match to TRBD2 covers 7 bases. This CDR3 contains 13 residues. After removal of 7 bases from V and 2 bases from J, the junction contained 5 bases not matched to a gene. Germline lookup yields CDR1 WSHSY and CDR2 SAAADI. CDR3 residues: CASNLGLTYEQYF. The sequenced CDR3 bases are TGCGCCAGCAATCTGGGACTAACCTACGAG.

To note about this clone: Read sequence stops 3 residues before the CDR3 end, and the germline J gene provides the missing end. This chain links TRBV11-2 with TRBJ2-2, with D unresolved. Trimming pared 4 bases from V and 7 bases from J, leaving 10 bases between. Germline V CDR1 and CDR2: SGHAT, FQNNGV. The CDR3 sequence is 13 residues long. CDR3 bases read: TGTGCCAGCAGCTCCCTTAGAAACGGGGAG. Translating it yields CASSSLRNGE. The full CDR3 protein is CASSSLRNGELFF.